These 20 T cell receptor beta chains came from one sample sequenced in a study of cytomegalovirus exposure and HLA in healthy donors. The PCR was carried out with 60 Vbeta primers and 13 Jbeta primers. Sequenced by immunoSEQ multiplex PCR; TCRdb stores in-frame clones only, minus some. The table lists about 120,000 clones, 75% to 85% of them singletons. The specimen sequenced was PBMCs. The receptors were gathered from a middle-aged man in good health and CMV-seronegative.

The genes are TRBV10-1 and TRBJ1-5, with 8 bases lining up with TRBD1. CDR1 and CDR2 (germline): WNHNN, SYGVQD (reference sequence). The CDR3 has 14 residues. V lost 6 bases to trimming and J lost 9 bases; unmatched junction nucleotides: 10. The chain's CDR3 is CASRDQGAGRPQHF. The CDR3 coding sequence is TGCGCCAGCAGGGACCAGGGGGCTGGTCGGCCCCAGCATTTT.

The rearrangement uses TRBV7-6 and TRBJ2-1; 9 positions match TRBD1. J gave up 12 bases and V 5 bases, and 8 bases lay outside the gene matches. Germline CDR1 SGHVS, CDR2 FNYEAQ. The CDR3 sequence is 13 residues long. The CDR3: CASSRTGARGQFF. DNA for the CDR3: TGTGCCAGCAGCAGGACAGGGGCAAGGGGGCAGTTCTTC.

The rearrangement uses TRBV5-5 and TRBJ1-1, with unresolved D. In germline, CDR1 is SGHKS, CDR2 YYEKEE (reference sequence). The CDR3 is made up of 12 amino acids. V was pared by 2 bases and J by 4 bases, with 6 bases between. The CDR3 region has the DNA TGTGCCAGCAGCTTTTCGCGCACTGAAGCTTTCTTT. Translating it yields CASSFSRTEAFF.

The CDR3: CSARKGDEAFF. CDR3 DNA sequence: TGCAGTGCTAGAAAGGGAGATGAAGCTTTCTTT. The rearrangement uses TRBV20-1 and TRBJ1-1; D remains unclear. This CDR3 comprises 11 residues. Trimming cost V 2 bases and J 7 bases, with 8 bases left between them. Germline CDR1 is DFQATT and CDR2 is SNEGSKA (reference sequence).

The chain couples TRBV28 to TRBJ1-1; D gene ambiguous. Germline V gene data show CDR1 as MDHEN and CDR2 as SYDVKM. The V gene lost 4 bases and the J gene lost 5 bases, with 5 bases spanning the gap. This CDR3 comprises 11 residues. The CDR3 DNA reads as TGTGCCAGCAGTTCCGGGACTGAAGCTTTCTTT. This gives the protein CASSSGTEAFF.

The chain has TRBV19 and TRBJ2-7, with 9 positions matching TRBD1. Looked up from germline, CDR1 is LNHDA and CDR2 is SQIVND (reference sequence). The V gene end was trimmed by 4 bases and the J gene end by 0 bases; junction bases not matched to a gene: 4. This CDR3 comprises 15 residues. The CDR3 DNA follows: TGTGCCAGTAGTACGGGGACAGGGAGCTCCTACGAGCAGTACTTC. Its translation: CASSTGTGSSYEQYF. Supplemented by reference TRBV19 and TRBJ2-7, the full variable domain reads DGGITQSPKYLFRKEGQNVTLSCEQNLNHDAMYWYRQDPGQGLRLIYYSQIVNDFQKGDIAEGYSVSREKKESFPLTVTSAQKNPTAFYLCASSTGTGSSYEQYFGPGTRLTVT.

The CDR3 bases are TGCGCCAGCAGCCCCGGGTTGGTGGGGGCGAGCACAGATACGCAGTATTTT. Translated, it gives CASSPGLVGASTDTQYF. The rearrangement joins TRBV5-1 to TRBJ2-3, with D possibly being TRBD1 (6 bases). The CDR3 has 17 amino acids. Germline V gene lookup returns CDR1 SGHRS and CDR2 YFSETQ. V dropped 4 bases and J dropped 0 bases, with 18 bases sitting between them.

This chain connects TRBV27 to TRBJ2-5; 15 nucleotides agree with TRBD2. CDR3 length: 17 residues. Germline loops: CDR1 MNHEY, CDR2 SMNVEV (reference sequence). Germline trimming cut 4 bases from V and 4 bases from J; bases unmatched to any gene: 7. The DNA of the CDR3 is TGTGCCAGCAGTTCCCGGACTAGCGGGAGGGGGTCAGAGACCCAGTACTTC. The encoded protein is CASSSRTSGRGSETQYF.

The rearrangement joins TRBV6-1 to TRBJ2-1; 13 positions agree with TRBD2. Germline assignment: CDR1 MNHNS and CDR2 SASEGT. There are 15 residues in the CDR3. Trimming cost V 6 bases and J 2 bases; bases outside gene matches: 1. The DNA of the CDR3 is TGTGCCAGCAGGACTAGCGGGAGGACCTACAATGAGCAGTTCTTC. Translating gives CASRTSGRTYNEQFF.

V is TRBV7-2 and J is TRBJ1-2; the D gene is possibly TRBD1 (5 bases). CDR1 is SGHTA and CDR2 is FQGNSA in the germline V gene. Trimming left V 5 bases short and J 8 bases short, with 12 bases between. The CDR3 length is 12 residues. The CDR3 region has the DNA TGTGCCAGCAGCACGACAGTTCCGGGCTACACCTTC. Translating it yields CASSTTVPGYTF.

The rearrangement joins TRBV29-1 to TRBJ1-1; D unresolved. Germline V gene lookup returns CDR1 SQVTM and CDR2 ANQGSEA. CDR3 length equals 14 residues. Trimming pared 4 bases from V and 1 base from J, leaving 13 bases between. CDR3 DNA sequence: TGCAGCGTTGGGTTAACAGCTCAGAACACTGAAGCTTTCTTT. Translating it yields CSVGLTAQNTEAFF.

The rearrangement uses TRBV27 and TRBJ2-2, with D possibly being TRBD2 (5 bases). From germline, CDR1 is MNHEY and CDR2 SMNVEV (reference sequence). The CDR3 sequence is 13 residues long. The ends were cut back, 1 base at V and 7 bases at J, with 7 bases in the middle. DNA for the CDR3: TGTGCCAGCAGTTTATACGGGGTCGGGGAGCTGTTTTTT. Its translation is CASSLYGVGELFF.

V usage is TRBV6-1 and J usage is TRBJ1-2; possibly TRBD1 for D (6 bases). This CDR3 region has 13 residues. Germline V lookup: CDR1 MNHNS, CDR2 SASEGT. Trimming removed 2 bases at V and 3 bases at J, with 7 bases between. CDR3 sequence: CASSERTDYGYTF. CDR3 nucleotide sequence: TGTGCCAGCAGTGAAAGGACAGACTATGGCTACACCTTC.

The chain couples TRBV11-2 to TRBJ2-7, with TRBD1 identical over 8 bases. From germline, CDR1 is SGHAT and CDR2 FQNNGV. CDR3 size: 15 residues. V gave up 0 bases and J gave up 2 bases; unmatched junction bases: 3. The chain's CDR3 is CASSLEGTGAYEQYF. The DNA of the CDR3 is TGTGCCAGCAGCTTAGAGGGGACAGGAGCCTACGAGCAGTACTTC.

CDR3 DNA: TGTGCCAGCAGCTCCTCAGGGAGGCCTGAAAAACTGTTTTTT. This translates into CASSSSGRPEKLFF. The chain carries TRBV7-2 and TRBJ1-4; TRBD1 is a possible D gene (5 bases). Germline V lookup: CDR1 SGHTA, CDR2 FQGNSA. This CDR3 is 14 amino acids long. The V and J ends lost 4 bases and 7 bases respectively, with 13 bases between them. Variable domain in full (rest from reference TRBV7-2 and TRBJ1-4): GAGVSQSPSNKVTEKGKDVELRCDPISGHTALYWYRQSLGQGLEFLIYFQGNSAPDKSGLPSDRFSAERTGGSVSTLTIQRTQQEDSAVYLCASSSSGRPEKLFFGSGTQLSVL.

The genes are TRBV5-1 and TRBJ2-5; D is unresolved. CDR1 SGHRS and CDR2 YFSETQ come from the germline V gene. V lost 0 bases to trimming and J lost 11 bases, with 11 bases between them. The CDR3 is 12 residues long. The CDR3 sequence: CASSLASEEQYF. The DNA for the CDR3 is TGCGCCAGCAGCTTGGCCTCCGAAGAGCAGTACTTC. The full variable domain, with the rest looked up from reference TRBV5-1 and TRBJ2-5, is KAGVTQTPRYLIKTRGQQVTLSCSPISGHRSVSWYQQTPGQGLQFLFEYFSETQRNKGNFPGRFSGRQFSNSRSEMNVSTLELGDSALYLCASSLASEEQYFGPGTRLLVL.

CDR3 DNA sequence: TGCGCCAGCAGCTTGTTACAGGGGAATGCTGAGCAGTTCTTC. This sequence encodes CASSLLQGNAEQFF. This sequence joins TRBV5-1 and TRBJ2-1; 7 positions agree with TRBD1. V shed 1 base, J shed 9 bases, and the junction held 7 bases outside the gene matches. This CDR3 contains 14 residues. CDR1 is SGHRS and CDR2 is YFSETQ in the germline V gene.

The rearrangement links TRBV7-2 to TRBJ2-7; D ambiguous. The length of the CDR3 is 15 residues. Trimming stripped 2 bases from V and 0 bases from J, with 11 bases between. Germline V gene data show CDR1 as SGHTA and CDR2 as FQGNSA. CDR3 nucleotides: TGTGCCAGCAGCTTAAGCTCTGGTGACTCCTACGAGCAGTACTTC. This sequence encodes CASSLSSGDSYEQYF.

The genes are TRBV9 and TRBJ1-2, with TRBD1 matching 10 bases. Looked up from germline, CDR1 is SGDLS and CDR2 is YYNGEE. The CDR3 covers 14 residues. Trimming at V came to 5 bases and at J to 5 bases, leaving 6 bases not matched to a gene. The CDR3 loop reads CASSKGQGTYGYTF. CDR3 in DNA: TGTGCCAGCAGTAAGGGACAGGGGACGTATGGCTACACCTTC.

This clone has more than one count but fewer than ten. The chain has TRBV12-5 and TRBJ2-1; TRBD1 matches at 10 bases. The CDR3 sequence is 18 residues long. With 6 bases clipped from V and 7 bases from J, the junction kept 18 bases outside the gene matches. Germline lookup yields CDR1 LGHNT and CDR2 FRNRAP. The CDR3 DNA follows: TGTGCTAGTGGCCCCTTCGGTGGGCGGGACAGGGGTACAAATGAGCAGTTCTTC. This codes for CASGPFGGRDRGTNEQFF.